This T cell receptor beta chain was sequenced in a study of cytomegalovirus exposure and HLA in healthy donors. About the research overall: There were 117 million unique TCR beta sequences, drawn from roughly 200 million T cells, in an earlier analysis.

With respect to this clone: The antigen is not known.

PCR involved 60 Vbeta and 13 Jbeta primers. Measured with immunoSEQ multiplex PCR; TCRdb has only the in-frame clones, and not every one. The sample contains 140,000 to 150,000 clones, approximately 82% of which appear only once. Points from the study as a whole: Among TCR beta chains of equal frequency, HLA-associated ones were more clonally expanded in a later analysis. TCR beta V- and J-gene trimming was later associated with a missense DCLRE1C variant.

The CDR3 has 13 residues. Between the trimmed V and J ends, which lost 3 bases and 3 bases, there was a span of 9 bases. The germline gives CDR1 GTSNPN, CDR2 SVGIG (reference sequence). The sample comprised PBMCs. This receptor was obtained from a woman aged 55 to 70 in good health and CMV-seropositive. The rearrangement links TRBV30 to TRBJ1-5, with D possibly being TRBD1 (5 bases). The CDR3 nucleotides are TGTGCCTGGAGCCCAGGGAACAATCAGCCCCAGCATTTT. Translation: CAWSPGNNQPQHF. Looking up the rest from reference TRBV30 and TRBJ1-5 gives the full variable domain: SQTIHQWPATLVQPVGSPLSLECTVEGTSNPNLYWYRQAAGRGLQLLFYSVGIGQISSEVPQNLSASRPQDRQFILSSKKLLLSDSGFYLCAWSPGNNQPQHFGDGTRLSIL.